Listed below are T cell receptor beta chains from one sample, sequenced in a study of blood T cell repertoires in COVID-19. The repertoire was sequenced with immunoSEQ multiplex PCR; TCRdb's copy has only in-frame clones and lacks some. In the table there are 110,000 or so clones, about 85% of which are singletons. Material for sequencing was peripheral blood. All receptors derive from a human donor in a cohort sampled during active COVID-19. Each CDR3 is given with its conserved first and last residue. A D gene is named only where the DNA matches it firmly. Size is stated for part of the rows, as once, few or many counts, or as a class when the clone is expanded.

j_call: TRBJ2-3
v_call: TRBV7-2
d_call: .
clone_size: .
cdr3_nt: TGTGCCAGCAGCCCACCAGGCACAGATACGCAGTATTTT
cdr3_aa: CASSPPGTDTQYF

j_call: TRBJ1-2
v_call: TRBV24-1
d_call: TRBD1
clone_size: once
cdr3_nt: TGTGCCACCGGGACAGGGGCTCATCTCGCCTTC
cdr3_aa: CATGTGAHLAF

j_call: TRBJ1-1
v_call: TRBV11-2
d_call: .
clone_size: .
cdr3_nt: TGTGCCAGCAGCTTATTTAAGAACTCTGAAGCTTTCTTT
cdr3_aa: CASSLFKNSEAFF

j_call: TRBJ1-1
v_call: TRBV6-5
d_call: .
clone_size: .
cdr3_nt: TGTGCCAGCATCCGGGGGATGAACACTGAAGCTTTCTTT
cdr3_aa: CASIRGMNTEAFF

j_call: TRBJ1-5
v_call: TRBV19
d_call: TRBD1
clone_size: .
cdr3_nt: TGTGCCAGTAGTATGGGACAGGGGAACAATCAGCCCCAGCATTTT
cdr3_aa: CASSMGQGNNQPQHF

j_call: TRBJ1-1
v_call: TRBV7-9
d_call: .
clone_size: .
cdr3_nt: TGTGCCAGCACCTCCAAAGGGGGGAACACTGAAGCTTTCTTT
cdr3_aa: CASTSKGGNTEAFF

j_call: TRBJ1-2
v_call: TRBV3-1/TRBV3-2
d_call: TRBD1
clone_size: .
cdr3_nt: TGTGCCAGCAGGAGGGGGCAGCATAGCTATGGCTACACCTTC
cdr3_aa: CASRRGQHSYGYTF

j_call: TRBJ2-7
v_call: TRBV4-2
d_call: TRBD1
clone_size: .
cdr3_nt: TGTGCCAGCAGCAAAGGGGGCGATGCCGCTTTGGGGCAGTACTTC
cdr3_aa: CASSKGGDAALGQYF

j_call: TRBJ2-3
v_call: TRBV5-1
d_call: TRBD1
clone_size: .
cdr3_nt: TGCGCCAGCGCCACAGGGGCCACAGATACGCAGTATTTT
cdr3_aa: CASATGATDTQYF

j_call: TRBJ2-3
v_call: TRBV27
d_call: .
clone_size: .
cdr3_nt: TGTGCCAGCAGTTTCGTTCTTGTGGGGGGGCTAGGGGATACGCAGTATTTT
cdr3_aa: CASSFVLVGGLGDTQYF

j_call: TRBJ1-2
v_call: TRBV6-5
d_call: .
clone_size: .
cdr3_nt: TGTGCCTATTCCAGCGGGAGGGTACATGGCTACACCTTC
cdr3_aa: CAYSSGRVHGYTF

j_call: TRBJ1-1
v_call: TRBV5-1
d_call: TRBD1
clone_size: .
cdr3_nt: TGCGCCAGCAGCTTGGCCGCAGGGGGCACTGAAGCTTTCTTT
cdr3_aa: CASSLAAGGTEAFF

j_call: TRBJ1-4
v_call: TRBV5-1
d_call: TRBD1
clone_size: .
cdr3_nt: TGCGCCAGCAGCTCCGGACAGGGGAGAGCAACTAATGAAAAACTGTTTTTT
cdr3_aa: CASSSGQGRATNEKLFF

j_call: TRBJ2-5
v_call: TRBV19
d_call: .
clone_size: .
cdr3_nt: TGTGCCAGTAGCAGGGGACGGGAGACCCAGTACTTC
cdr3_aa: CASSRGRETQYF

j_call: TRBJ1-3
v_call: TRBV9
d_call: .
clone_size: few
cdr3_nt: TGTGCCAGCAGCGTAGGGAAGGGCAGGGCGGTTGGAAACACCATATATTTT
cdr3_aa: CASSVGKGRAVGNTIYF

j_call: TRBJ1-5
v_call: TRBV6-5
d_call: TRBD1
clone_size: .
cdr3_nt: TGTGCCAGCCAGGACAGGGTGGGCAATCAGCCCCAGCATTTT
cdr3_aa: CASQDRVGNQPQHF

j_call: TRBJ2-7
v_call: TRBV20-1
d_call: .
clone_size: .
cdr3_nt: TGCAGTGCTAGAGATAACGAGCAGTACTTC
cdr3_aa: CSARDNEQYF

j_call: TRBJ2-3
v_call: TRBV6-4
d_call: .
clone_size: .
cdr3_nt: TGTGCCAGCAGTCCACAGGGGGGTAGCGGGAGTATCACAGATACGCAGTATTTT
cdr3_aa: CASSPQGGSGSITDTQYF

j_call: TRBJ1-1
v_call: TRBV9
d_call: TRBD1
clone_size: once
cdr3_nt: TGTGCCAGCAGCGCTTACAGGGGTGACACTGAAGCTTTCTTT
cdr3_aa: CASSAYRGDTEAFF

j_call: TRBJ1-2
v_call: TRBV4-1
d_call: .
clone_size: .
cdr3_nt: TGCGCCAGCAGCCAAACCCGTACAAAAAGGAGTAACTATGGCTACACCTTC
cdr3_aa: CASSQTRTKRSNYGYTF

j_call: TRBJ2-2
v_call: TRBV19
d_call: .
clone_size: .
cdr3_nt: TGTGCCAGTAGTATAGGGCAGAACACCGGGGAGCTGTTTTTT
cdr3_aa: CASSIGQNTGELFF

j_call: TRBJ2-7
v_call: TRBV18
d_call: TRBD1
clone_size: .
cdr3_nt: TGTGCCAGCTCACCTGACAGGGGGCGAACCGACGAGCAGTACTTC
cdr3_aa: CASSPDRGRTDEQYF

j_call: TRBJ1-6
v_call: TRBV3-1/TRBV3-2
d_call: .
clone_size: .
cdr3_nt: TGTGCCAGCAGCCACCAGGGGCGGTCACCCCTCCACTTT
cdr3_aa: CASSHQGRSPLHF

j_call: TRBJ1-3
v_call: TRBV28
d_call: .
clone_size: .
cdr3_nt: TGTGCCCTACAATGGAGGCCCTCTGGAAACACCATATATTTT
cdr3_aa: CALQWRPSGNTIYF

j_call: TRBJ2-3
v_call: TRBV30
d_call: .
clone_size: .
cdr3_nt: TGTGCCTGGAGGGGACTTGTAGATACGCAGTATTTT
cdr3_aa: CAWRGLVDTQYF

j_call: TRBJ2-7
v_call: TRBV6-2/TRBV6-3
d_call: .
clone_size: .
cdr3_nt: TGTGCCAGCAGTCCCGACTGGGGGGTGGCATCCTACGAGCAGTACTTC
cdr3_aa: CASSPDWGVASYEQYF

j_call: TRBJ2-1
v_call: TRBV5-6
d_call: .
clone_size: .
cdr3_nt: TGTGCCAGCCTCATCCGAGACCGCTGGAGTGAGCAGTTCTTC
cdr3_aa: CASLIRDRWSEQFF

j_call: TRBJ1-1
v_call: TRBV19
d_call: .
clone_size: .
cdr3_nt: TGTGCCAGTAGTATTGCAGGAACTGAAGCTTTCTTT
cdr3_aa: CASSIAGTEAFF

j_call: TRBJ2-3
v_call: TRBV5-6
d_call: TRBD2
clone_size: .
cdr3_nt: TGTGCCAGCAGCTTATTAGCGGGGGGGGCGGATACGCAGTATTTT
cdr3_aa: CASSLLAGGADTQYF

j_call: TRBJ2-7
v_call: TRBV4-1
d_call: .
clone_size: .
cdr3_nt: TGCGCCAGCAGCCAAGAGTCGTCCTACGAGCAGTACTTC
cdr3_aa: CASSQESSYEQYF

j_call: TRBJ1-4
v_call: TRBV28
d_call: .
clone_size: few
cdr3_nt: TGTGCCAGCAGTTTTAGACTAGTTGAAAAACTGTTTTTT
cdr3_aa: CASSFRLVEKLFF

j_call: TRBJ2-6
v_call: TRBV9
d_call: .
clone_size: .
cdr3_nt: TGTGCCAGCAGCCTTCGCCTCGAGGGCCACTCTGGGGCCAACGTCCTGACTTTC
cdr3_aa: CASSLRLEGHSGANVLTF

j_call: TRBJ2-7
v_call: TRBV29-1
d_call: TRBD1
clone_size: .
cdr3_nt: TGCAGCGTTGAAGAAGTACAGGGGGATGAGCAGTACTTC
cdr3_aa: CSVEEVQGDEQYF

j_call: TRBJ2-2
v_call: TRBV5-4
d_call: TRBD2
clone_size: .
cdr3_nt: TGTGCCAGCAGCATCTCTAGCGGGGGGGCCGCCGGGGAGCTGTTTTTT
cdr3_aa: CASSISSGGAAGELFF

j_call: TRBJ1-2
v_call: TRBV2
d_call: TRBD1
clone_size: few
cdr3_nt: TGTGCCAGCAGTGACAGGGCAGGGGGGTATGGCTACACCTTC
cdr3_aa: CASSDRAGGYGYTF

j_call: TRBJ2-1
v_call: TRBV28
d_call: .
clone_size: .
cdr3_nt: TGTGCCAGCAACTACTTACGAGGTAATGAGCAGTTCTTC
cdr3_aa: CASNYLRGNEQFF

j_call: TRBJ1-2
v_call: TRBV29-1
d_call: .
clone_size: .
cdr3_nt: TGCAGCGTTGAAGATGGACGGGGCTATGGCTACACCTTC
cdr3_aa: CSVEDGRGYGYTF